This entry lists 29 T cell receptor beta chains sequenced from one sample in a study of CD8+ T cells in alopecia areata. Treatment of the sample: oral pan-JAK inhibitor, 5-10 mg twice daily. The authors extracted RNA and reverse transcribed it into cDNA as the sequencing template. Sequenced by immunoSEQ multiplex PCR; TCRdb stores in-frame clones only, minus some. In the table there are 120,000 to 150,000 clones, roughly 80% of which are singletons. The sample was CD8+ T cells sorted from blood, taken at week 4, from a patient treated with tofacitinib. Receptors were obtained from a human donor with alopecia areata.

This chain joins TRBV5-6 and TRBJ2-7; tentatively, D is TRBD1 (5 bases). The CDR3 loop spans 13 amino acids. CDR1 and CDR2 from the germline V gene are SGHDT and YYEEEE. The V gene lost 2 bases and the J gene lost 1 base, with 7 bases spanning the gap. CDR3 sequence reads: CASSFQGSYEQYF. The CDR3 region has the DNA TGTGCCAGCAGCTTCCAGGGATCCTACGAGCAGTACTTC.

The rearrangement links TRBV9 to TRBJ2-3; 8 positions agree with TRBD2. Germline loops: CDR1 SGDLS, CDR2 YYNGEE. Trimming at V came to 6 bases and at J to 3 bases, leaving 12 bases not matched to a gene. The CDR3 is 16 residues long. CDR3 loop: CASTTFGSGATDTQYF. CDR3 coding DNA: TGTGCCAGCACTACCTTTGGTAGCGGGGCTACAGATACGCAGTATTTT.

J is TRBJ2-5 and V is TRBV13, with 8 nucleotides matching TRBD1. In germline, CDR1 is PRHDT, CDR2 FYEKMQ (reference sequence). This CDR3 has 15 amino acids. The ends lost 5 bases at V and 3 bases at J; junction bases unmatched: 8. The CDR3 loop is CASSTRTGSEETQYF. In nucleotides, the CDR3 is TGTGCCAGCAGCACCAGGACAGGGTCGGAAGAGACCCAGTACTTC. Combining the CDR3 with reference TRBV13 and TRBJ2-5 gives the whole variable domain AAGVIQSPRHLIKEKRETATLKCYPIPRHDTVYWYQQGPGQDPQFLISFYEKMQSDKGSIPDRFSAQQFSDYHSELNMSSLELGDSALYFCASSTRTGSEETQYFGPGTRLLVL.

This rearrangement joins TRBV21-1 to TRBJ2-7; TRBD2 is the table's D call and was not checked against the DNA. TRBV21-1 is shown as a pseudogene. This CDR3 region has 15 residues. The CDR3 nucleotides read TGTGCCAGCAGAAACCCAGTTCGTCCTAGATACGAGCAGTACTTC. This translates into CASRNPVRPRYEQYF.

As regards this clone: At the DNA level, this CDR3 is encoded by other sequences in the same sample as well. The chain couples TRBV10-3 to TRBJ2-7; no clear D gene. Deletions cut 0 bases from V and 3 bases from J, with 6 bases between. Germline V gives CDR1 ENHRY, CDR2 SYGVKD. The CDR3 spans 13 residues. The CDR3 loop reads CAISESSNYEQYF. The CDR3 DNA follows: TGTGCCATCAGTGAGTCGTCCAACTACGAGCAGTACTTC.

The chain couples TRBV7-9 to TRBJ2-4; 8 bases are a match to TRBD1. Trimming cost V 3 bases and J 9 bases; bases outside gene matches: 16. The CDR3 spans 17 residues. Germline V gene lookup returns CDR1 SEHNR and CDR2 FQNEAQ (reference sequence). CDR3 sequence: CASSFGQGGFLSSIQYF. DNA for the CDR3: TGTGCCAGCAGCTTCGGACAGGGAGGTTTCCTATCGAGCATTCAGTACTTC.

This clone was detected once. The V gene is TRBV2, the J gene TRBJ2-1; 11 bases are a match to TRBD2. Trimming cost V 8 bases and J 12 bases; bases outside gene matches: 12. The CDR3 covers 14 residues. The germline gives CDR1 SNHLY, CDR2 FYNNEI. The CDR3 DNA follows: TGTGCCAGCGGAGAGGGGACTAGCGGTCTAGGGCAGTTCTTC. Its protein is CASGEGTSGLGQFF. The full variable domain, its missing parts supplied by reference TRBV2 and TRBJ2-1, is EPEVTQTPSHQVTQMGQEVILRCVPISNHLYFYWYRQILGQKVEFLVSFYNNEISEKSEIFDDQFSVERPDGSNFTLKIRSTKLEDSAMYFCASGEGTSGLGQFFGPGTRLTVL.

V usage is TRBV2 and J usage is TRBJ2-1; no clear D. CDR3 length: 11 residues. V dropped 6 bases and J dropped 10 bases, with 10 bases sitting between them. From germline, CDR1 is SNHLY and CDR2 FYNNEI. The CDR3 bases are TGTGCCAGCAGCGACAATGGAGAGCAGTTCTTC. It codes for CASSDNGEQFF.

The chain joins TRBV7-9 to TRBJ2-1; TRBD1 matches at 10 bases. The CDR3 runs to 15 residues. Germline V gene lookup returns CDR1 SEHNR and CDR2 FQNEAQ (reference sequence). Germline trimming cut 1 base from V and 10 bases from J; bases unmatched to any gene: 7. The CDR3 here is CASSLGQGALVEQFF. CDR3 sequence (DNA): TGTGCCAGCAGCTTAGGACAGGGGGCGCTGGTCGAGCAGTTCTTC.

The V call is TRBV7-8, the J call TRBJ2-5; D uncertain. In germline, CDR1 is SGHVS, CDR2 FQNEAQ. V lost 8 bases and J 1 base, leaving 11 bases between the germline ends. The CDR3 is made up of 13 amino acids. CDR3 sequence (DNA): TGTGCCAGCGCACGCGGCGTCCAAGAGACCCAGTACTTC. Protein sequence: CASARGVQETQYF. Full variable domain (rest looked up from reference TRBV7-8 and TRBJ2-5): GAGVSQSPRYKVAKRGQDVALRCDPISGHVSLFWYQQALGQGPEFLTYFQNEAQLDKSGLPSDRFFAERPEGSVSTLKIQRTQQEDSAVYLCASARGVQETQYFGPGTRLLVL.

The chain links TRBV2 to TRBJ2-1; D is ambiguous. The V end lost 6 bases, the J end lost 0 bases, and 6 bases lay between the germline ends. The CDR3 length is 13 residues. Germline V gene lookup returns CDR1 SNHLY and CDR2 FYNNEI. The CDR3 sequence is CASRDFSYNEQFF. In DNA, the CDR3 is TGTGCCAGCAGAGACTTCTCCTACAATGAGCAGTTCTTC. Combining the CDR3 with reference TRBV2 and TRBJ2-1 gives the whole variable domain EPEVTQTPSHQVTQMGQEVILRCVPISNHLYFYWYRQILGQKVEFLVSFYNNEISEKSEIFDDQFSVERPDGSNFTLKIRSTKLEDSAMYFCASRDFSYNEQFFGPGTRLTVL.

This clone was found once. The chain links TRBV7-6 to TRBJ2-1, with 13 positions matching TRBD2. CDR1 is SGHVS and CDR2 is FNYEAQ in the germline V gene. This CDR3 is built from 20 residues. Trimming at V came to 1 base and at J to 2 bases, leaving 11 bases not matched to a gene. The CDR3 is CASSLDTSGGASIPYNEQFF. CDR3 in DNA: TGTGCCAGCAGCTTAGATACTAGCGGGGGGGCCAGTATCCCCTACAATGAGCAGTTCTTC.

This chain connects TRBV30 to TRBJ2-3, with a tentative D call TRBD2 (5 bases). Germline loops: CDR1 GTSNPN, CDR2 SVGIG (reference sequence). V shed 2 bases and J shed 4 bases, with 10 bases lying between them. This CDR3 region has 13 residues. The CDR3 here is CAWSLLASDTQYF. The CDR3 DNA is TGTGCCTGGAGTCTCCTAGCCTCAGATACGCAGTATTTT. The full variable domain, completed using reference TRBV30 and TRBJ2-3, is SQTIHQWPATLVQPVGSPLSLECTVEGTSNPNLYWYRQAAGRGLQLLFYSVGIGQISSEVPQNLSASRPQDRQFILSSKKLLLSDSGFYLCAWSLLASDTQYFGPGTRLTVL.

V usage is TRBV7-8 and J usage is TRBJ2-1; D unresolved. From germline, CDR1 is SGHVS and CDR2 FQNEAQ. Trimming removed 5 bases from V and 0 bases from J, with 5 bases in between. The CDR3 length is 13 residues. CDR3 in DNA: TGTGCCAGCAGCCCCACCTCCTACAATGAGCAGTTCTTC. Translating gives CASSPTSYNEQFF.

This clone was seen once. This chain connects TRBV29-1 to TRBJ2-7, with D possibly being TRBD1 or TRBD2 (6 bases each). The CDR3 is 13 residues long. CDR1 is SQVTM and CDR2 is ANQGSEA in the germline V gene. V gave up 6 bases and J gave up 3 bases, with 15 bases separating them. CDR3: CSVTTGTGYEQYF. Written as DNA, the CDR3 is TGCAGCGTCACCACAGGGACTGGCTACGAGCAGTACTTC.

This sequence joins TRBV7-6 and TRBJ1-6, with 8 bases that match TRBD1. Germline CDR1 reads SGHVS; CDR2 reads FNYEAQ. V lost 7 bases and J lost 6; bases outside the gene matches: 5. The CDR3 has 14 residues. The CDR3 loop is CASKRQGLNSPLHF. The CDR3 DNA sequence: TGTGCCAGCAAGCGACAGGGGCTTAATTCACCCCTCCACTTT.

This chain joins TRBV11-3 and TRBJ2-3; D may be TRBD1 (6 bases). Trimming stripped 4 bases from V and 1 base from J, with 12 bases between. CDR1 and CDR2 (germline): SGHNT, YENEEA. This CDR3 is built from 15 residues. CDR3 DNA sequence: TGTGCCAGCAGCTCCCACAGGGATGGCACAGATACGCAGTATTTT. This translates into CASSSHRDGTDTQYF.

The CDR3 DNA reads TGTGCTAGTGGTTTAGGGGGGACTAGCTCATCCCCAACTGGAGATACGCAGTATTTT. Its protein product is CASGLGGTSSSPTGDTQYF. This rearrangement joins TRBV12-5 to TRBJ2-3; TRBD2 matches at 9 bases. V was clipped by 3 bases and J by 5 bases; unmatched bases: 18. CDR3 length: 19 amino acids. Per the germline V gene, CDR1 is LGHNT and CDR2 is FRNRAP.

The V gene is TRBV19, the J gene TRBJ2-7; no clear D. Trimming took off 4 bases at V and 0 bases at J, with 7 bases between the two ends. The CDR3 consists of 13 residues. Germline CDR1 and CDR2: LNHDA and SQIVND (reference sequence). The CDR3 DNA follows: TGTGCCAGTAGTAAGTCGCTCTCCTACGAGCAGTACTTC. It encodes CASSKSLSYEQYF.

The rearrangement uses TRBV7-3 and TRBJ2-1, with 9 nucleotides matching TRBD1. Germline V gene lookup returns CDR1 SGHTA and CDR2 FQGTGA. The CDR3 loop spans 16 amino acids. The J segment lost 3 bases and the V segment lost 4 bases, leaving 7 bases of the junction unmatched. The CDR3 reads CASSSRTGALYNEQFF. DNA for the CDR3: TGTGCCAGCAGCTCCAGGACAGGGGCCCTCTACAATGAGCAGTTCTTC.

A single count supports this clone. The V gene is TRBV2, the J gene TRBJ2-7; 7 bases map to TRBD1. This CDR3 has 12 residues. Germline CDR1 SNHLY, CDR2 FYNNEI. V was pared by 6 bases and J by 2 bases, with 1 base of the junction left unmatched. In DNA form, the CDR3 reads TGTGCCAGCAGGACAGGGACCTACGAGCAGTACTTC. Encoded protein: CASRTGTYEQYF.

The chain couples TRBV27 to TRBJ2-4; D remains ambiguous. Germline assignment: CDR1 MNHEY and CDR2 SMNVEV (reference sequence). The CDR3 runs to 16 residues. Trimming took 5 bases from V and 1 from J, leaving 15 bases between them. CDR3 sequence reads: CASSPNGPPAKNIQYF. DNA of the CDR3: TGTGCCAGCAGTCCCAACGGACCCCCTGCCAAAAACATTCAGTACTTC.

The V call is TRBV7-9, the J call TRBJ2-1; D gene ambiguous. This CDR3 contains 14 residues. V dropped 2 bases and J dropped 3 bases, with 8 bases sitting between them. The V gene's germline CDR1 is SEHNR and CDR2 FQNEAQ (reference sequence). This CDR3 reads CASSLLTVYNEQFF. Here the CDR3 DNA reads TGTGCCAGCAGCTTATTAACTGTCTACAATGAGCAGTTCTTC.

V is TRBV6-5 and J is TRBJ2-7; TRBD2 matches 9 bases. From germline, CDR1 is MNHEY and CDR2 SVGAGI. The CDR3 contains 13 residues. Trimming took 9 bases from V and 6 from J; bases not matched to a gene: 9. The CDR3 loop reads CASQMTSGLEQYF. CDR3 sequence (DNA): TGTGCCAGTCAAATGACTAGCGGACTCGAGCAGTACTTC.

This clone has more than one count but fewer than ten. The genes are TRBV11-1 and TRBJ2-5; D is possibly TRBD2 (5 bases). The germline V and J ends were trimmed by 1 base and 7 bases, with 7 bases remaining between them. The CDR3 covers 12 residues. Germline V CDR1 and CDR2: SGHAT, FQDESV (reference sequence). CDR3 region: CASSLGAGTQYF. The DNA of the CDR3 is TGTGCCAGCAGCTTAGGGGCGGGGACCCAGTACTTC.

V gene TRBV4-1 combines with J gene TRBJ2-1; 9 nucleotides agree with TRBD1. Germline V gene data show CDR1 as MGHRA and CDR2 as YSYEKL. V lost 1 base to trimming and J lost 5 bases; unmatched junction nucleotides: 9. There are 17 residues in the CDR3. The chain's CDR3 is CASSQATGGSKDNEQFF. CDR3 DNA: TGCGCCAGCAGCCAAGCCACAGGGGGCTCAAAGGACAATGAGCAGTTCTTC.

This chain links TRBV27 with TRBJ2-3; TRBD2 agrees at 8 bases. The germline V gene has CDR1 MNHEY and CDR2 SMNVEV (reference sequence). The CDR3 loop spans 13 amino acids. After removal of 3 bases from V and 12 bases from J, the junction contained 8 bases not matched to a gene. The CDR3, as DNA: TGTGCCAGCAGTTTCAAAACGGGAGGGCCTCAGTATTTT. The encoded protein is CASSFKTGGPQYF.

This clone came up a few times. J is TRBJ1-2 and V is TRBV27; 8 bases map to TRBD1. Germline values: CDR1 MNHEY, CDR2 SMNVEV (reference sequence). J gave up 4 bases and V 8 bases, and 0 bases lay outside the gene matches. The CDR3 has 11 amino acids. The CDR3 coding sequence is TGTGCCAGCGGGACAGGCTATGGCTACACCTTC. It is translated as CASGTGYGYTF.

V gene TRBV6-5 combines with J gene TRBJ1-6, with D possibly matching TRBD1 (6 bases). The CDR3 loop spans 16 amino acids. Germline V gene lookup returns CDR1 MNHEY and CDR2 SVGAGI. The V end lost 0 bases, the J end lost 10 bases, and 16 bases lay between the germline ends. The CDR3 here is CASSYSTTGILSPLHF. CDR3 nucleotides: TGTGCCAGCAGTTACTCGACCACAGGGATCCTCTCACCCCTCCACTTT.